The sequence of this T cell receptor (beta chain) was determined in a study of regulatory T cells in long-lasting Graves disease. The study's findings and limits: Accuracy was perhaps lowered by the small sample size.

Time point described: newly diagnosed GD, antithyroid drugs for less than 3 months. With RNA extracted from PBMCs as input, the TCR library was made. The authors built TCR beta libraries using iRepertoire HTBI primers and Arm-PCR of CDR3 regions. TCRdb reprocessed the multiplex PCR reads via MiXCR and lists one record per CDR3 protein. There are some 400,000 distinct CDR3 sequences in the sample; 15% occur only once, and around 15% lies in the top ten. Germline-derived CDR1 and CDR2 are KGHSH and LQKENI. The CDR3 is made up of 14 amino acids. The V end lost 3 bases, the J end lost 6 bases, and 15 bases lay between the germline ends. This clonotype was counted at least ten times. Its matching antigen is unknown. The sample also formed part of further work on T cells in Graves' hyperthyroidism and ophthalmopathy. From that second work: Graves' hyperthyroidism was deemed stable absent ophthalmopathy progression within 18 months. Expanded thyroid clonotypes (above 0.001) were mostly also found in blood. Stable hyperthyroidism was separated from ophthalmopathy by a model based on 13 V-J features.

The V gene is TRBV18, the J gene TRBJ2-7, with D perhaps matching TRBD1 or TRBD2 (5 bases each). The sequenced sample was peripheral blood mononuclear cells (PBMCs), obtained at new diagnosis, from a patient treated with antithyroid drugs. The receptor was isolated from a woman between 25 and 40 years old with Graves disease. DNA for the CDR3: TGTGCCAGCTCACCCAGGGTAGGGACGGCCGAGCAGTACTTC. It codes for CASSPRVGTAEQYF.